This is a list of T cell receptor beta chains from one sample in a study of T cells in Graves' hyperthyroidism and ophthalmopathy. TCRdb reanalysed the multiplex PCR reads using MiXCR and keeps one entry per CDR3 protein. The sample consists of some 350,000 distinct CDR3 sequences, around 14% of them appearing once. The sample was blood. Source of these receptors: a woman under 30 with Graves' hyperthyroidism that later progressed to Graves' ophthalmopathy. The CDR3 runs from the conserved cysteine through the conserved F or W. A D gene is named only where the DNA matches it firmly. The size field is filled for only some rows; it gives once, few, many or a size class.

j_gene: TRBJ2-7; abundance: many; v_gene: TRBV6-5; d_gene: NA; CDR3nt: TGTGCCAGCAGTTACTCCGGGGCCACAAATTACGAGCAGTACTTC; CDR3aa: CASSYSGATNYEQYF
j_gene: TRBJ2-5; abundance: many; v_gene: TRBV24-1; d_gene: TRBD1; CDR3nt: TGTGCCACCAGTGACTGGGGACAGCAAGAGACCCAGTACTTC; CDR3aa: CATSDWGQQETQYF
j_gene: TRBJ1-2; abundance: few; v_gene: TRBV19; d_gene: TRBD1; CDR3nt: TGTACCAGTACCCCTTACGACAGGGCGGTCGGCTACACCTTC; CDR3aa: CTSTPYDRAVGYTF
j_gene: TRBJ2-7; abundance: many; v_gene: TRBV20-1; d_gene: NA; CDR3nt: TGCAGTGCCTTCTCCGGGACTGTCACCTACGAGCAGTACTTC; CDR3aa: CSAFSGTVTYEQYF
j_gene: TRBJ2-1; abundance: NA; v_gene: TRBV7-9; d_gene: TRBD2; CDR3nt: TGTGCCAGCAGCATGAGACTAGCGGGAGGGATGTACAATGAGCAGTTCTTC; CDR3aa: CASSMRLAGGMYNEQFF
j_gene: TRBJ1-2; abundance: few; v_gene: TRBV20-1; d_gene: NA; CDR3nt: TGCAGTGCTAGCGAGGGGTTATTCTATGGCTACACCTTC; CDR3aa: CSASEGLFYGYTF
j_gene: TRBJ2-5; abundance: NA; v_gene: TRBV18; d_gene: NA; CDR3nt: TGTGCCAGCTCACCATCCTCCAAAGAGACCCAGTACTTC; CDR3aa: CASSPSSKETQYF
j_gene: TRBJ1-4; abundance: few; v_gene: TRBV6-9; d_gene: NA; CDR3nt: TGTGCCAGCAGTTCGCGACTTACAACAACTAATGAAAAACTGTTTTTT; CDR3aa: CASSSRLTTTNEKLFF
j_gene: TRBJ1-6; abundance: NA; v_gene: TRBV25-1; d_gene: NA; CDR3nt: TGTGCCACCCAGTTGGGTCATAATTCACCCCTCCACTTT; CDR3aa: CATQLGHNSPLHF
j_gene: TRBJ2-1; abundance: many; v_gene: TRBV5-1; d_gene: TRBD2; CDR3nt: TGCGCCAGCAGCCCGGCCGGGACTAGCGGGGGGACCTACAATGAGCAGTTCTTC; CDR3aa: CASSPAGTSGGTYNEQFF